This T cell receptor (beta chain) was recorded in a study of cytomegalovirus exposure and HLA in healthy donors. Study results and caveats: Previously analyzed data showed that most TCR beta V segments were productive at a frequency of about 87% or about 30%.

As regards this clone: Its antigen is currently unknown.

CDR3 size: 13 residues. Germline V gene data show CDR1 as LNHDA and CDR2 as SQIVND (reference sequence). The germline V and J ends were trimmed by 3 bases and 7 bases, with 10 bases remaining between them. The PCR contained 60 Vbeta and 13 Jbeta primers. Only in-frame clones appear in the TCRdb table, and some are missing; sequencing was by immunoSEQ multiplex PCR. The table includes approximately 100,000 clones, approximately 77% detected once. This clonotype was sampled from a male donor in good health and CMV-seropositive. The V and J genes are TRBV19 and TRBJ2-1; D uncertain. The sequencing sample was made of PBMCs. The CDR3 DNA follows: TGTGCCAGTAGTATTTTGGGCCTGAATGAGCAGTTCTTC. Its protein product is CASSILGLNEQFF.